The clone carrying this TCR beta chain has ten or more counts. Its antigen is not known. The data derive from a study of neurological immune-mediated disorders. Whole-study results and caveats: The expanded clones of different subjects shared no CDR3 amino acid sequences (suggesting private repertoires in all groups). It was the repertoires of 18 of 34 multiple sclerosis patients that phylogenetic grouping placed in one related-CDR3 cluster, which is a possible signature. No clinical or MRI feature was associated with the multiple sclerosis repertoire cluster.

The V gene's germline CDR1 is SGHDN and CDR2 FVKESK. The V gene end was trimmed by 4 bases and the J gene end by 4 bases; junction bases not matched to a gene: 4. This CDR3 has 15 residues. TCRdb processed the 5' RACE reads anew with MiXCR; each CDR3 protein has one entry. The repertoire has 87,000 or so distinct CDR3 sequences, 3% to 4% of them found once; the top ten carry roughly 6%. The chain couples TRBV14 to TRBJ2-2; 9 nucleotides line up with TRBD1. This receptor was taken from a woman aged 18-30 years with multiple sclerosis. The sequenced material came from PBMCs. CDR3 sequence: CASSRTGAPTGELFF. In nucleotides, the CDR3 is TGTGCCAGCAGCCGGACAGGGGCGCCCACCGGGGAGCTGTTTTTT. Variable domain in full (rest from reference TRBV14 and TRBJ2-2): EAGVTQFPSHSVIEKGQTVTLRCDPISGHDNLYWYRRVMGKEIKFLLHFVKESKQDESGMPNNRFLAERTGGTYSTLKVQPAELEDSGVYFCASSRTGAPTGELFFGEGSRLTVL.